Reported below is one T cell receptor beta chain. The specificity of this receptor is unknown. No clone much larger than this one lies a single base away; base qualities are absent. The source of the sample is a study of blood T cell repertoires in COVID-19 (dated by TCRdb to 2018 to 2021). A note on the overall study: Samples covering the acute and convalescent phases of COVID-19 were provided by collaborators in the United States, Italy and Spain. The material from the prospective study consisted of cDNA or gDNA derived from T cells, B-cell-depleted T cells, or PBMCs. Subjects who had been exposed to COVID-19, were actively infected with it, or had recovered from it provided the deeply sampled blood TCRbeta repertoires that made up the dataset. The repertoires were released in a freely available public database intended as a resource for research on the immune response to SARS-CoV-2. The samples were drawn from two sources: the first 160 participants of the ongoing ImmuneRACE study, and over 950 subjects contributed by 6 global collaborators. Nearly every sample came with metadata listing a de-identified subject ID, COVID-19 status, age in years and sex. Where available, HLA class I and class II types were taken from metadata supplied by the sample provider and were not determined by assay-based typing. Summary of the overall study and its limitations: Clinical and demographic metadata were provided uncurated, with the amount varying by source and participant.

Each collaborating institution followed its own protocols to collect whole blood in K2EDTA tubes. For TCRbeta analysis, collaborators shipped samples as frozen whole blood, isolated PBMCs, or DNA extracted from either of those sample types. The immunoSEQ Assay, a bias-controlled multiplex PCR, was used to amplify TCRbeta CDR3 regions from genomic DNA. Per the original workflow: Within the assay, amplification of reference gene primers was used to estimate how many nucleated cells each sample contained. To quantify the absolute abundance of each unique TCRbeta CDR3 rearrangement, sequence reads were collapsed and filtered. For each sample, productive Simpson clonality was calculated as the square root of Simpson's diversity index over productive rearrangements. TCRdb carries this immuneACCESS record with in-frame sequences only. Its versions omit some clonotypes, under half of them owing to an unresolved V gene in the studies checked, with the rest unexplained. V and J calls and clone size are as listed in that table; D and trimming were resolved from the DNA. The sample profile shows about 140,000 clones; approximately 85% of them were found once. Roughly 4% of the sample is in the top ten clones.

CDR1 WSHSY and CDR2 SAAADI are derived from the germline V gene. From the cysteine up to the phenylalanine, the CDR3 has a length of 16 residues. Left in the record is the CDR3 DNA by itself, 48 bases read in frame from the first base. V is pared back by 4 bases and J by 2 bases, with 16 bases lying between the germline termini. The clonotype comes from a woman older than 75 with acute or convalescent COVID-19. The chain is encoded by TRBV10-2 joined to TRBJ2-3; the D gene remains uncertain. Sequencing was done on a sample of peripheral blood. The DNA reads TGCGCCAGCAGTGGCCTCTCAATTCAGATCACAGATACGCAGTATTTT. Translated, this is CASSGLSIQITDTQYF.